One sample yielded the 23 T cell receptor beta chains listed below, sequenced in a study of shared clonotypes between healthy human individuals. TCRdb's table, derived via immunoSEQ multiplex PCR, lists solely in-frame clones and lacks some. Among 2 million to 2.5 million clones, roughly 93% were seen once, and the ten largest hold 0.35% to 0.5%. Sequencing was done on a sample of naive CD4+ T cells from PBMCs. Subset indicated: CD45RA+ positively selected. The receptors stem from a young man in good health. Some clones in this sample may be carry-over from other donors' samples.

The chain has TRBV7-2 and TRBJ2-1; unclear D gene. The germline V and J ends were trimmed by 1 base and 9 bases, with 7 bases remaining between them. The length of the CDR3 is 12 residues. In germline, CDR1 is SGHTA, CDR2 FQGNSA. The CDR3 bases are TGTGCCAGCAGCTTAGGTCGGAGTGAGCAGTTCTTC. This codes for CASSLGRSEQFF.

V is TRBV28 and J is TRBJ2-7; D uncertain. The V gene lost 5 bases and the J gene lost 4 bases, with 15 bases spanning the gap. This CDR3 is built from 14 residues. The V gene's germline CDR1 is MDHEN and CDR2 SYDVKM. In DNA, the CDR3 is TGTGCCAGCAGTATCCGGGCCCCCAGGTACGAGCAGTACTTC. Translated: CASSIRAPRYEQYF.

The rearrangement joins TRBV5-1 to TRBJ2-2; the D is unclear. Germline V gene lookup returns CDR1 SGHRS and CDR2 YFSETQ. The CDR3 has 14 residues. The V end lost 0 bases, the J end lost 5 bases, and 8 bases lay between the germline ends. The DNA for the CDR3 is TGCGCCAGCAGCTTGGATTCCGTGACCGGGGAGCTGTTTTTT. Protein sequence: CASSLDSVTGELFF.

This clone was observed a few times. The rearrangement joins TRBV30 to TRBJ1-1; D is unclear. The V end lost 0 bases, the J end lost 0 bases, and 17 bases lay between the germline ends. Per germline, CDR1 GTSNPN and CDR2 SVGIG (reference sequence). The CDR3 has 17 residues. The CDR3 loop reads CAWSVIRSGALNTEAFF. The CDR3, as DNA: TGTGCCTGGAGTGTAATCCGGAGTGGAGCGTTGAACACTGAAGCTTTCTTT.

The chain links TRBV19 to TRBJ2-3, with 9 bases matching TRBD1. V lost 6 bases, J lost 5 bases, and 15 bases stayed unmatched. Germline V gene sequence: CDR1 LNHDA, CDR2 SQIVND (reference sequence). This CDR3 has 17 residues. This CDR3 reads CASSGGDSGQGEDTQYF. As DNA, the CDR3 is TGTGCCAGTAGCGGAGGAGATTCGGGACAGGGTGAAGATACGCAGTATTTT.

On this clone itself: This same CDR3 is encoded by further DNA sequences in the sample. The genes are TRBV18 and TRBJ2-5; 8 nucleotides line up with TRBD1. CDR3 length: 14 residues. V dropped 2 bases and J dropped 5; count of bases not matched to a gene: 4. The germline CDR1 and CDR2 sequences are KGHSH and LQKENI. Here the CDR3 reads CASSPGQGGETQYF. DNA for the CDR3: TGTGCCAGCTCACCAGGACAGGGTGGTGAGACCCAGTACTTC.

CDR3 protein: CASSSASAGVSYEQYF. The CDR3 nucleotides read TGTGCCAGCAGTTCGGCCTCGGCAGGGGTCTCCTACGAGCAGTACTTC. This chain uses TRBV28 with TRBJ2-7, with TRBD1 as a possible D gene (6 bases). The CDR3 totals 16 residues. In germline, CDR1 is MDHEN, CDR2 SYDVKM. V was pared by 4 bases and J by 0 bases, with 16 bases between.

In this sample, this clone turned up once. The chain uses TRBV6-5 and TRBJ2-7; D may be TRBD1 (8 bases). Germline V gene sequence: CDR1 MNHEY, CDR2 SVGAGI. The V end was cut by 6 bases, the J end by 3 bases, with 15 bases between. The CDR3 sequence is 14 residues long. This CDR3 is CASRRQGRDYEQYF. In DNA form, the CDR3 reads TGTGCCAGCAGACGACAGGGGAGGGACTACGAGCAGTACTTC.

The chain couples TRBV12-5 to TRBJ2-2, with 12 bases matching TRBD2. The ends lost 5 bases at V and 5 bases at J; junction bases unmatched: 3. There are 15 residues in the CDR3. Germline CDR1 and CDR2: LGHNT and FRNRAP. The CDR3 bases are TGTGCTAGTGGTCCAGGACTAGCGGGAACCGGGGAGCTGTTTTTT. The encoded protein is CASGPGLAGTGELFF. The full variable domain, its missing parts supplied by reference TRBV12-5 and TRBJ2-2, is DARVTQTPRHKVTEMGQEVTMRCQPILGHNTVFWYRQTMMQGLELLAYFRNRAPLDDSGMPKDRFSAEMPDATLATLKIQPSEPRDSAVYFCASGPGLAGTGELFFGEGSRLTVL.

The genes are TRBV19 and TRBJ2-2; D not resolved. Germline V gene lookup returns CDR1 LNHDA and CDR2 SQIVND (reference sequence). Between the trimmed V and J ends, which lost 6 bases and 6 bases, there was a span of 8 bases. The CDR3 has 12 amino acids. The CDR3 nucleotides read TGTGCCAGTAGCCATCCCGCCGGGGAGCTGTTTTTT. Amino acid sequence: CASSHPAGELFF.

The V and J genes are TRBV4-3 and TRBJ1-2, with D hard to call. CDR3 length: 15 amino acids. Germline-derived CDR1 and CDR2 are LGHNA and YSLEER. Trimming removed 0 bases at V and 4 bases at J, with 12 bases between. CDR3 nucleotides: TGCGCCAGCAGCCAAGAATGGCGCAGACCCTATGGCTACACCTTC. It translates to CASSQEWRRPYGYTF.

This chain's CDR3 is CASMGGVSTDTQYF. The CDR3 coding sequence is TGTGCCAGTATGGGCGGGGTCTCCACAGATACGCAGTATTTT. This sequence joins TRBV19 and TRBJ2-3, with D possibly being TRBD2 (6 bases). The V gene's germline CDR1 is LNHDA and CDR2 SQIVND (reference sequence). CDR3 length: 14 residues. V lost 7 bases to trimming and J lost 2 bases, with 13 bases between them.

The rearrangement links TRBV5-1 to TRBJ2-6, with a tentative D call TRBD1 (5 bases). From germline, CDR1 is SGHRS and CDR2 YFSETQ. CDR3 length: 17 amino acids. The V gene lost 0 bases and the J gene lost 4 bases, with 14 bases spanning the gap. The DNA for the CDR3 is TGCGCCAGCAGCTTGGCCCTGCAGGGTTCGGGGGCCAACGTCCTGACTTTC. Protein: CASSLALQGSGANVLTF.

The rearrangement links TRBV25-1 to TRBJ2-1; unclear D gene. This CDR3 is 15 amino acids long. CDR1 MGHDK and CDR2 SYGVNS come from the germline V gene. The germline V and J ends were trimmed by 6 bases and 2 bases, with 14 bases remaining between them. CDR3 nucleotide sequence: TGTGCCAGCAGCCCCGGAATTTTTCCCTACAATGAGCAGTTCTTC. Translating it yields CASSPGIFPYNEQFF.

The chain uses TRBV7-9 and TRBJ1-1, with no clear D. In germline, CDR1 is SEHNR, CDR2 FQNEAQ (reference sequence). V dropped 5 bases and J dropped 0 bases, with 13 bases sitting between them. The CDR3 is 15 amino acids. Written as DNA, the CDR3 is TGTGCCAGCAGCATCCTCGGACGAGTGAACACTGAAGCTTTCTTT. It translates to CASSILGRVNTEAFF.

The CDR3 reads CASRGDTGTQYF. The DNA for the CDR3 is TGTGCCAGCCGTGGGGATACAGGGACCCAGTACTTC. The J gene is TRBJ2-5, the V gene TRBV2, with TRBD1 as a possible D gene (5 bases). The germline V gene encodes CDR1 SNHLY and CDR2 FYNNEI. Deletions cut 8 bases from V and 7 bases from J, with 14 bases between. The CDR3 extends over 12 amino acids.

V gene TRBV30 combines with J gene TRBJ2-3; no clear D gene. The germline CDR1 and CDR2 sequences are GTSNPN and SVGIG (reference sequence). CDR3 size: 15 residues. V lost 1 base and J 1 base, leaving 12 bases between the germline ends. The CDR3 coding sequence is TGTGCCTGGAGTGAAGGATACCCTGGCACAGATACGCAGTATTTT. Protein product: CAWSEGYPGTDTQYF.

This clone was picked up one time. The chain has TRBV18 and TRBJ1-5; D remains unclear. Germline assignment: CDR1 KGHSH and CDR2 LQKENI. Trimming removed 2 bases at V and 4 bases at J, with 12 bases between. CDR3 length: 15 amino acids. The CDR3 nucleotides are TGTGCCAGCTCACCAAGGACCGTAACTAATCAGCCCCAGCATTTT. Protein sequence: CASSPRTVTNQPQHF.

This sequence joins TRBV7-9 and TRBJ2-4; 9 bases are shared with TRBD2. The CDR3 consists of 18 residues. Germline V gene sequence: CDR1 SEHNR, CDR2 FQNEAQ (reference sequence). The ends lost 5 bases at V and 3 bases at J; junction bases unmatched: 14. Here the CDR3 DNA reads TGTGCCAGCAGCCGGAAAGGGGTAGCGGGAGAGGTCAAAAACATTCAGTACTTC. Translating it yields CASSRKGVAGEVKNIQYF.

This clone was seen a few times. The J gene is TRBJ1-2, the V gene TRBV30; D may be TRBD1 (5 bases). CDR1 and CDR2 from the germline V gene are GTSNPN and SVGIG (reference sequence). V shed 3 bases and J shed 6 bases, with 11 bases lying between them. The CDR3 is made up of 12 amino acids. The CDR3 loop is CAWRLRVHGYTF. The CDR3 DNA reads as TGTGCCTGGAGGCTCAGGGTTCATGGCTACACCTTC.

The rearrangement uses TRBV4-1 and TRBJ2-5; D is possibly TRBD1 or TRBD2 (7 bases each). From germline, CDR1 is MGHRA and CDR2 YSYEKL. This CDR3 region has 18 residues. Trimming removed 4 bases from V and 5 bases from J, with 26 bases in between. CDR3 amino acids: CASSLGDRATGLGETQYF. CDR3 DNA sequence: TGCGCCAGCAGCCTCGGAGACAGGGCGACTGGACTAGGGGAGACCCAGTACTTC.

This chain's CDR3 is CASNGWVDTEAFF. DNA for the CDR3: TGTGCCAGCAATGGGTGGGTGGACACTGAAGCTTTCTTT. The chain has TRBV6-5 and TRBJ1-1; no reliable D call. The V end lost 7 bases, the J end lost 3 bases, and 12 bases lay between the germline ends. CDR3 length equals 13 residues. Germline CDR1 MNHEY, CDR2 SVGAGI.

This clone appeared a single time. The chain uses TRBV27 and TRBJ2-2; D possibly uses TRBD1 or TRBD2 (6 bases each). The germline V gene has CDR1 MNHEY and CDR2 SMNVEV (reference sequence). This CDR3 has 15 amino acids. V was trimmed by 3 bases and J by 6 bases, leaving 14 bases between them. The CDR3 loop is CASSFGGQGPGELFF. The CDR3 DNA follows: TGTGCCAGCAGTTTCGGGGGCCAGGGCCCCGGGGAGCTGTTTTTT.